The clone carrying this T cell receptor (beta chain) was picked up a small number of times. Its antigen is unidentified. This specimen belongs to a study of blood T cells in healthy people across ages. Study-wide results and limits: Age advanced and TCR beta diversity per million T cells fell, roughly linearly. Unsorted PBMCs blocked a conclusive comparison of naive and antigen-experienced cells.

The use of a sample-barcoded 5' primer and a J-beta primer mix characterized a second PCR of roughly 6 to 11 cycles. A 12-random-nucleotide template-switch adaptor tagged each cDNA molecule. Each CDR3 protein gets one entry after TCRdb re-called the 5' RACE reads with MiXCR. Among about 1.1 million distinct CDR3 sequences listed, roughly two fifths were seen once. The V and J ends lost 6 bases and 6 bases respectively, with 14 bases between them. This CDR3 has 14 amino acids. In germline, CDR1 is SGHTA, CDR2 FQGTGA. The sequenced sample was blood. The receptor was derived from a man aged 18 to 29 in good health. This sequence joins TRBV7-3 and TRBJ2-2; D possibly matches TRBD1 or TRBD2 (5 bases each). The chain's CDR3 is CASSHRSGAGELFF. The CDR3 bases are TGTGCCAGCAGTCACAGGAGCGGTGCCGGGGAGCTGTTTTTT.